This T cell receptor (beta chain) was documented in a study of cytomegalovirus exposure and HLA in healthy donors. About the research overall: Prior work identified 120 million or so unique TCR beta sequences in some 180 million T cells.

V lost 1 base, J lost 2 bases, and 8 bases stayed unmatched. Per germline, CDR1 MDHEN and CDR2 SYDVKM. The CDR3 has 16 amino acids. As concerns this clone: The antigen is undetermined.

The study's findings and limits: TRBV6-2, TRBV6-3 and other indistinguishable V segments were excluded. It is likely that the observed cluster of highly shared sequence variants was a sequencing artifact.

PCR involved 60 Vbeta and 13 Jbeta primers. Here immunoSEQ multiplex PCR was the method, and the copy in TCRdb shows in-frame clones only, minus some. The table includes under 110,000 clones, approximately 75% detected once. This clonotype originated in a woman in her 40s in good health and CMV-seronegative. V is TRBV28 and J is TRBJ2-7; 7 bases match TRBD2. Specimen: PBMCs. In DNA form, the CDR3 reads TGTGCCAGCAGTTTATATCCTAGCGGCATTACCTACGAGCAGTACTTC. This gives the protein CASSLYPSGITYEQYF. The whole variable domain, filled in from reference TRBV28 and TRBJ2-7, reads DVKVTQSSRYLVKRTGEKVFLECVQDMDHENMFWYRQDPGLGLRLIYFSYDVKMKEKGDIPEGYSVSREKKERFSLILESASTNQTSMYLCASSLYPSGITYEQYFGPGTRLTVT.